Reported below is one T cell receptor (beta chain). No antigen is known for it. This entry is derived from a study of T cell repertoires in cytomegalovirus infection. Overall study context: Matching HLA type, along with CMV infection, was indicated by public TCR beta signatures.

TCRdb processed the reads anew with MiXCR; each CDR3 protein has one entry. The sample lists 900,000 to 950,000 distinct CDR3 sequences, around 32% seen once, with over 12% in the top ten. With 1 base clipped from V and 7 bases from J, the junction kept 5 bases outside the gene matches. From germline, CDR1 is SEHNR and CDR2 FQNEAQ (reference sequence). The CDR3 runs 14 residues. The clonotype comes from a human donor in good health (CMV status not recorded). Some clones in this sample may be carry-over from other donors' samples. The sequencing here drew on cultured CD8+ T cells from PBMCs, taken from culture after CMV antigen stimulation. The rearrangement uses TRBV7-9 and TRBJ1-1, with 8 bases identical to TRBD1. CDR3 DNA: TGTGCCAGCAGCTTAGTTCGGACAGGGAATGAAGCTTTCTTT. This sequence encodes CASSLVRTGNEAFF.